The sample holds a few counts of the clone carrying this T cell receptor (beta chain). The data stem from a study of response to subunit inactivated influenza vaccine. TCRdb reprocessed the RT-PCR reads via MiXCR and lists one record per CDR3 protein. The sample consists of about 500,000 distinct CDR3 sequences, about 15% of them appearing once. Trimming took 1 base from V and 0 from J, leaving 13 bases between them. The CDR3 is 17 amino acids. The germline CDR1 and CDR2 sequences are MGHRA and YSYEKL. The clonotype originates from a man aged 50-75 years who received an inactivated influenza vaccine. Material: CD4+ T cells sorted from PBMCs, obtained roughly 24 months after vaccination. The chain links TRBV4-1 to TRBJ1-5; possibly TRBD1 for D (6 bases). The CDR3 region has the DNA TGCGCCAGCAGCCAAGGGATTTTCAGGGGTAGCAATCAGCCCCAGCATTTT. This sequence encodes CASSQGIFRGSNQPQHF.